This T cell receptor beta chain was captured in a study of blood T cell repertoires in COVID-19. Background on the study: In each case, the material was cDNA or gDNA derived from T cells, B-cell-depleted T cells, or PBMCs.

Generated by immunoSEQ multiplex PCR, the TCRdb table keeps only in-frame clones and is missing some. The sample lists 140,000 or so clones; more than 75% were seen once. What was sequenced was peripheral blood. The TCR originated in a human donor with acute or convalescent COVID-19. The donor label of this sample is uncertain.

In DNA form, the CDR3 reads TGCGCCAGCAGCCAAGACAGGGGAGTCTATGGCTACACCTTC. It codes for CASSQDRGVYGYTF. V usage is TRBV4-1 and J usage is TRBJ1-2; a weak D match, TRBD1 (6 bases). Per germline, CDR1 MGHRA and CDR2 YSYEKL. With 0 bases removed from V and 4 bases from J, the gap between germline ends came to 9 bases. The CDR3 spans 14 residues.